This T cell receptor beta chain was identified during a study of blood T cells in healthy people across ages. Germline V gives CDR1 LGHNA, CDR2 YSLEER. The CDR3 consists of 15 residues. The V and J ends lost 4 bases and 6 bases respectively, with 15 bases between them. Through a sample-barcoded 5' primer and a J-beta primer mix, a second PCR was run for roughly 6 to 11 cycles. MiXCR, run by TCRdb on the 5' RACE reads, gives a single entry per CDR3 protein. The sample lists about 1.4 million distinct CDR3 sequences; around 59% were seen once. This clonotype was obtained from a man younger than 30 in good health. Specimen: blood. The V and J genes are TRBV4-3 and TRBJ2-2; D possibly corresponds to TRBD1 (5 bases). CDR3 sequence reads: CASSPLTGRAGELFF. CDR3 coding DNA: TGCGCCAGCAGCCCGCTTACAGGACGGGCCGGGGAGCTGTTTTTT.